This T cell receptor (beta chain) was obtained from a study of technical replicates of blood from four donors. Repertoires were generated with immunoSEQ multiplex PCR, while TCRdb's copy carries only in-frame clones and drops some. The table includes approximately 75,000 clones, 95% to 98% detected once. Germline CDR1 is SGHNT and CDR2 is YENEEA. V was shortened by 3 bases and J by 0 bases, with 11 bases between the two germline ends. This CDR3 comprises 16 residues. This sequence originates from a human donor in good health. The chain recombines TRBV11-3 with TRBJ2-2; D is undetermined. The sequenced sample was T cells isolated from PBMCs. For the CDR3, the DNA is TGTGCCAGCAGCTTTCCATCCGGTCCGAACACCGGGGAGCTGTTTTTT. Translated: CASSFPSGPNTGELFF.